These 31 T cell receptor beta chains were all obtained from the same sample, sequenced in a study of blood T cell repertoires in COVID-19. Assay: immunoSEQ multiplex PCR; the TCRdb copy retains only in-frame clones and omits some. The sample gives around 240,000 clones, around 90% of which show up once; about 1.2% is in the top ten. The sample taken for sequencing was PBMCs or T cells enriched from blood (not recorded which). These receptors came from a human donor in a cohort exposed to, infected with or recovered from COVID-19 (not recorded which). The donor label of this sample is uncertain.

The chain links TRBV3-1 (or the pseudogene TRBV3-2) to TRBJ1-2; D ambiguous. The CDR3 is 14 residues long. V shed 4 bases and J shed 0 bases, with 9 bases lying between them. Germline CDR1 reads LGHDT; CDR2 reads YNNKEL (reference sequence). For the CDR3, the DNA is TGTGCCAGCAGCCGATCGCCAGCTAACTATGGCTACACCTTC. Its translation is CASSRSPANYGYTF.

CDR3 sequence reads: CASSYEGDSPNTEAFF. CDR3 DNA sequence: TGTGCCAGCAGTTACGAGGGGGACAGCCCGAACACTGAAGCTTTCTTT. V and J are TRBV6-5 and TRBJ1-1; 7 positions match TRBD1. V shed 2 bases and J 1 base; nucleotides not matched to a gene: 7. CDR1 is MNHEY and CDR2 is SVGAGI in the germline V gene. CDR3 size: 16 residues.

The rearrangement joins TRBV29-1 to TRBJ2-7; D unresolved. The germline gives CDR1 SQVTM, CDR2 ANQGSEA. The V and J ends lost 2 bases and 2 bases respectively, with 10 bases between them. This CDR3 has 13 residues. The CDR3 sequence is CSVEPEGAYEQYF. The CDR3 coding sequence is TGCAGCGTTGAACCCGAAGGAGCCTACGAGCAGTACTTC.

The chain has TRBV6-2 or TRBV6-3 and TRBJ2-4, with TRBD1 matching 7 bases. The J segment lost 0 bases and the V segment lost 6 bases, leaving 11 bases of the junction unmatched. Looked up from germline, CDR1 is MNHEY and CDR2 is SVGEGT. The CDR3 spans 17 residues. CDR3 sequence: CASSDLSQGVAKNIQYF. The CDR3 DNA reads TGTGCCAGCAGCGACCTTTCCCAGGGGGTAGCCAAAAACATTCAGTACTTC.

V usage is TRBV12-3 or TRBV12-4 and J usage is TRBJ2-2; D gene uncertain. The length of the CDR3 is 13 residues. Deletions cut 2 bases from V and 1 base from J, with 2 bases between. CDR3 nucleotides: TGTGCCAGCAGTTTACAGAACACCGGGGAGCTGTTTTTT. Protein: CASSLQNTGELFF.

The V call is TRBV9, the J call TRBJ2-3, with TRBD2 identical over 12 bases. V lost 2 bases and J lost 5; bases outside the gene matches: 9. The length of the CDR3 is 17 residues. Germline V CDR1 and CDR2: SGDLS, YYNGEE. For the CDR3, the DNA is TGTGCCAGCAGCGTGGATCCTAGCGGGGGGGCCTTAGATACGCAGTATTTT. Residues: CASSVDPSGGALDTQYF.

This chain uses TRBV10-3 with TRBJ1-1, with 8 nucleotides matching TRBD1. CDR1 and CDR2 from the germline V gene are ENHRY and SYGVKD. The CDR3 is 14 residues long. V shed 2 bases, J shed 6 bases, and the junction held 5 bases outside the gene matches. The CDR3 DNA is TGTGCCATCAGTGAGGGGACAGGAACAGCTGAAGCTTTCTTT. It translates to CAISEGTGTAEAFF.

This clone was found once. The chain combines TRBV30 with TRBJ2-7, with TRBD2 as a possible D gene (6 bases). Germline V lookup: CDR1 GTSNPN, CDR2 SVGIG (reference sequence). The CDR3 has 14 residues. The ends were cut back, 3 bases at V and 3 bases at J, with 15 bases in the middle. The CDR3 spells CAWRDWRRDYEQYF. The CDR3 DNA sequence: TGTGCCTGGAGAGACTGGCGGAGGGACTACGAGCAGTACTTC.

This chain links TRBV3-1 (or the pseudogene TRBV3-2) with TRBJ2-3; TRBD2 aligns across 12 bases. The V gene end was trimmed by 4 bases and the J gene end by 2 bases; junction bases not matched to a gene: 4. The CDR3 has 16 amino acids. Germline values: CDR1 LGHDT, CDR2 YNNKEL (reference sequence). The CDR3 spells CASSLRTSGDTDTQYF. CDR3 DNA: TGTGCCAGCAGCCTGAGGACTAGCGGGGACACAGATACGCAGTATTTT.

The J gene is TRBJ2-1, the V gene TRBV7-9; 8 bases align to TRBD1. The V segment lost 1 base and the J segment 8 bases; nucleotides outside the gene matches: 7. The CDR3 is made up of 15 amino acids. Germline V CDR1 and CDR2: SEHNR, FQNEAQ (reference sequence). CDR3 DNA: TGTGCCAGCAGCTTAGGTGGCAGGGGGCCGGATGAGCAGTTCTTC. It codes for CASSLGGRGPDEQFF.

DNA of the CDR3: TGCGCCAGCAGCCAAGGGCCCGAGGTAGTGGCGGGGGGGCACAATGAGCAGTTCTTC. Amino acid sequence: CASSQGPEVVAGGHNEQFF. This chain uses TRBV4-3 with TRBJ2-1; 9 bases are shared with TRBD2. The V and J ends lost 1 base and 5 bases, in that order; junction bases with no gene match: 15. CDR3 size: 19 residues. Germline V lookup: CDR1 LGHNA, CDR2 YSLEER.

The chain has TRBV7-9 and TRBJ2-6; 10 bases are shared with TRBD1. CDR1 and CDR2 (germline): SEHNR, FQNEAQ (reference sequence). This CDR3 comprises 18 residues. Trimming removed 4 bases from V and 2 bases from J; junction bases left unmatched: 8. The CDR3 reads CASSSTGGTLTGANVLTF. The CDR3 coding sequence is TGTGCCAGCAGCTCGACAGGGGGCACTTTGACTGGGGCCAACGTCCTGACTTTC. The full variable domain, in which reference TRBV7-9 and TRBJ2-6 provide the parts outside the CDR3, is DTGVSQNPRHKITKRGQNVTFRCDPISEHNRLYWYRQTLGQGPEFLTYFQNEAQLEKSRLLSDRFSAERPKGSFSTLEIQRTEQGDSAMYLCASSSTGGTLTGANVLTFGAGSRLTVL.

The chain is built from TRBV24-1 and TRBJ1-5; 9 bases match TRBD1. This CDR3 has 14 residues. Germline-derived CDR1 and CDR2 are KGHDR and SFDVKD. V was clipped by 6 bases and J by 3 bases; unmatched bases: 2. CDR3 region: CATSRTGVNQPQHF. The CDR3 nucleotides are TGTGCCACCAGTCGGACAGGGGTCAATCAGCCCCAGCATTTT.

The CDR3 loop is CASRPAGPYGYTF. In DNA form, the CDR3 reads TGTGCCAGCCGCCCGGCGGGGCCATATGGCTACACCTTC. V and J are TRBV12-3 or TRBV12-4 and TRBJ1-2; D perhaps matches TRBD1 (5 bases). The CDR3 is made up of 13 amino acids. Trimming stripped 8 bases from V and 5 bases from J, with 15 bases between.

The V gene is TRBV4-2, the J gene TRBJ1-5; perhaps TRBD1 as D (5 bases). The CDR3 spans 15 residues. Trimming cost V 7 bases and J 1 base, with 14 bases left between them. Germline CDR1 and CDR2: LGHNA and YNFKEQ. This CDR3 reads CASTSSGSSNQPQHF. The CDR3 coding sequence is TGTGCCAGCACCTCCTCAGGGTCAAGCAATCAGCCCCAGCATTTT.

The rearrangement uses TRBV7-8 and TRBJ1-2; no reliable D call. This CDR3 region has 16 residues. V lost 0 bases to trimming and J lost 2 bases, with 13 bases between them. Germline CDR1 reads SGHVS; CDR2 reads FQNEAQ. The CDR3 DNA sequence: TGTGCCAGCAGCTTAGCCCGGGAGAGGCACAACTATGGCTACACCTTC. Translated, it gives CASSLARERHNYGYTF.

The chain carries TRBV11-3 and TRBJ1-2; TRBD1 aligns across 8 bases. Unmatched junction bases numbered 13, after V lost 2 bases and J lost 8 bases. Germline loops: CDR1 SGHNT, CDR2 YENEEA. The CDR3 covers 16 residues. The CDR3 DNA sequence: TGTGCCAGCAGCTTACTTCCCGGGACAGGTTTCAACGGCTACACCTTC. Translating it yields CASSLLPGTGFNGYTF.

The V and J genes are TRBV11-3 and TRBJ2-7; the D gene is possibly TRBD1 (5 bases). Trimming shortened V by 5 bases and J by 6 bases, and 14 bases separated the two germline ends. Germline CDR1 is SGHNT and CDR2 is YENEEA. This CDR3 spans 13 amino acids. This chain's CDR3 is CASSPRQSAEQYF. Written as DNA, the CDR3 is TGTGCCAGCAGCCCTAGACAGAGTGCCGAGCAGTACTTC.

V gene TRBV11-2 combines with J gene TRBJ2-1; the match to TRBD1 covers 8 bases. Germline V gives CDR1 SGHAT, CDR2 FQNNGV. This CDR3 is 17 amino acids long. The J segment lost 2 bases and the V segment lost 4 bases, leaving 10 bases of the junction unmatched. CDR3 in amino acids: CASSSPRRGQAYNEQFF. DNA of the CDR3: TGTGCCAGCAGCTCCCCCCGACGGGGACAGGCCTACAATGAGCAGTTCTTC.

The rearrangement uses TRBV2 and TRBJ1-6; the D is unclear. CDR3 length equals 10 residues. Germline V gene sequence: CDR1 SNHLY, CDR2 FYNNEI. Deletions cut 6 bases from V and 16 bases from J, with 10 bases between. DNA for the CDR3: TGTGCCAGCAGAAGGAACTATCTCCACTTT. It specifies CASRRNYLHF.

The chain links TRBV5-1 to TRBJ2-5; 12 nucleotides line up with TRBD2. Losses at the gene ends were 7 bases for V and 5 bases for J; bases not matched to a gene: 12. The CDR3 runs 16 residues. In germline, CDR1 is SGHRS, CDR2 YFSETQ. CDR3 bases: TGCGCCAGCTCCGCTGGGCTAGCGGGGGGGAGCGAGACCCAGTACTTC. It specifies CASSAGLAGGSETQYF.

This chain links TRBV9 with TRBJ2-7; a weak D match, TRBD2 (5 bases). The CDR3 spans 14 residues. The V end lost 6 bases, the J end lost 2 bases, and 15 bases lay between the germline ends. The germline V gene encodes CDR1 SGDLS and CDR2 YYNGEE. The CDR3 region has the DNA TGTGCCAGCACCTCAGATGGACTCCCCTACGAGCAGTACTTC. Translation gives CASTSDGLPYEQYF.

The gene calls are TRBV18 and TRBJ2-7, with D perhaps matching TRBD2 (5 bases). CDR1 is KGHSH and CDR2 is LQKENI in the germline V gene. CDR3 length equals 14 residues. Trimming removed 4 bases from V and 3 bases from J, with 13 bases in between. The CDR3 DNA sequence: TGTGCCAGCTCACTAAGCGGCACGAACTACGAGCAGTACTTC. It codes for CASSLSGTNYEQYF.

This clone was counted a single time. The chain employs TRBV6-5 and TRBJ2-7, with TRBD1 identical over 10 bases. After removal of 6 bases from V and 2 bases from J, the junction contained 4 bases not matched to a gene. Germline loops: CDR1 MNHEY, CDR2 SVGAGI. The CDR3 runs 14 residues. The CDR3 DNA reads TGTGCCAGCAGCTGGGACAGGGGCACCTACGAGCAGTACTTC. This translates into CASSWDRGTYEQYF.

With regard to this clone: The sample carries other DNA sequences with the same CDR3. This sequence joins TRBV5-1 and TRBJ1-1; 8 bases map to TRBD1. With 0 bases clipped from V and 4 bases from J, the junction kept 5 bases outside the gene matches. The V gene's germline CDR1 is SGHRS and CDR2 YFSETQ. The CDR3 length is 15 residues. CDR3: CASSLVGGQGTEAFF. CDR3 DNA: TGCGCCAGCAGCTTGGTCGGTGGACAGGGCACTGAAGCTTTCTTT.

This clone occurred once. The chain links TRBV7-6 to TRBJ2-7; 10 bases fit TRBD1. Germline V gene data show CDR1 as SGHVS and CDR2 as FNYEAQ. The J segment lost 3 bases and the V segment lost 4 bases, leaving 6 bases of the junction unmatched. The CDR3 totals 15 residues. CDR3 protein: CASSSADRGHYEQYF. CDR3 DNA sequence: TGTGCCAGCAGCTCCGCAGACAGGGGGCACTACGAGCAGTACTTC.

J is TRBJ1-2 and V is TRBV19, with a weak D call TRBD1 (6 bases). This CDR3 has 13 residues. Trimming stripped 7 bases from V and 2 bases from J, with 11 bases between. Germline CDR1 LNHDA, CDR2 SQIVND (reference sequence). CDR3 nucleotides: TGTGCCAGTAAAGAGGACAGAAACTATGGCTACACCTTC. It yields the protein CASKEDRNYGYTF.

The V and J genes are TRBV6-2 or TRBV6-3 and TRBJ1-4; weak D call: TRBD1 (5 bases). In germline, CDR1 is MNHEY, CDR2 SVGEGT. This CDR3 has 14 amino acids. V lost 2 bases to trimming and J lost 8 bases, with 12 bases between them. CDR3 in amino acids: CASSYTLSGEKLFF. CDR3 nucleotides: TGTGCCAGCAGTTACACCTTATCAGGGGAAAAACTGTTTTTT.

The V call is TRBV5-8, the J call TRBJ2-7, with D unresolved. Germline CDR1 SGHTS, CDR2 YDEGEE. The CDR3 sequence is 15 residues long. The germline V and J ends were trimmed by 3 bases and 1 base, with 14 bases remaining between them. The CDR3 sequence is CASSSATQVSYEQYF. In DNA, the CDR3 is TGTGCCAGCAGCTCCGCGACCCAGGTTTCCTACGAGCAGTACTTC.

This chain links TRBV5-6 with TRBJ1-4; TRBD1 agrees at 7 bases. The germline gives CDR1 SGHDT, CDR2 YYEEEE. This CDR3 contains 14 residues. Trimming at V came to 2 bases and at J to 8 bases, leaving 6 bases not matched to a gene. The CDR3: CASSFRQGAEKLFF. The CDR3 bases are TGTGCCAGCAGCTTTCGACAGGGCGCCGAAAAACTGTTTTTT.

The chain carries TRBV29-1 and TRBJ1-1; D is undetermined. Germline CDR1 and CDR2: SQVTM and ANQGSEA. V was clipped by 2 bases and J by 2 bases, with 9 bases between them. The CDR3 is 13 residues long. The CDR3 here is CSVERQENTEAFF. The CDR3 coding sequence is TGCAGCGTTGAAAGGCAGGAAAACACTGAAGCTTTCTTT.